One sample yielded the 3 T cell receptor beta chains listed below, sequenced in a study of technical replicates of blood from several donors. This table comes from immunoSEQ multiplex PCR, and its TCRdb copy is limited to in-frame clones, with some not included. The profile shows 80,000 to 100,000 clones, about 96% of them singletons. The source material was T cells isolated from PBMCs. These receptors were taken from a human donor in good health.

The chain carries TRBV9 and TRBJ2-1; 9 bases agree with TRBD2. CDR3 length equals 19 residues. Germline V gene data show CDR1 as SGDLS and CDR2 as YYNGEE. The V segment lost 0 bases and the J segment 0 bases; nucleotides outside the gene matches: 10. The CDR3 loop is CASSVEELAGSYSYNEQFF. CDR3 nucleotides: TGTGCCAGCAGCGTAGAGGAACTAGCGGGCTCTTACTCCTACAATGAGCAGTTCTTC.

The count of this clone is one. V usage is TRBV11-2 and J usage is TRBJ1-1; D call uncertain. Trimming cost V 1 base and J 3 bases, with 12 bases left between them. CDR3 length: 15 amino acids. Germline-derived CDR1 and CDR2 are SGHAT and FQNNGV. The CDR3 sequence: CASSLVSGMDTEAFF. In DNA, the CDR3 is TGTGCCAGCAGCTTAGTATCGGGGATGGACACTGAAGCTTTCTTT.

V is TRBV5-1 and J is TRBJ2-4, with TRBD1 as a possible D gene (5 bases). V lost 2 bases and J lost 5, with 11 bases in between. In germline, CDR1 is SGHRS, CDR2 YFSETQ. This CDR3 contains 14 residues. The CDR3 nucleotides are TGCGCCAGCAGCTTTCCAGACAGCCAAAACATTCAGTACTTC. Translated: CASSFPDSQNIQYF.